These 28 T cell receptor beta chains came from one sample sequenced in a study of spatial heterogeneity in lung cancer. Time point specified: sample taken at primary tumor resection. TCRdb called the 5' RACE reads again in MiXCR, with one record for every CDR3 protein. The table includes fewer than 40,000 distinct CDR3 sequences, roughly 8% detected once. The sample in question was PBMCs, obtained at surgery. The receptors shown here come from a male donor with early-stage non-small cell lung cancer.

The CDR3, as DNA: TGTGCCAGCAGCCCGGGACTAGCGGGGAATACGCAGTATTTT. It encodes CASSPGLAGNTQYF. V is TRBV13 and J is TRBJ2-3, with 13 bases fitting TRBD2. Unmatched junction bases numbered 3, after V lost 5 bases and J lost 7 bases. CDR3 length equals 14 residues. Germline-derived CDR1 and CDR2 are PRHDT and FYEKMQ (reference sequence).

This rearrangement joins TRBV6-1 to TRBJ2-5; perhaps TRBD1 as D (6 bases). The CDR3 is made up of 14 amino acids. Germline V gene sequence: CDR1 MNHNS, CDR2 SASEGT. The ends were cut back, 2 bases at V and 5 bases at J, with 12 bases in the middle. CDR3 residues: CASSERWGLETQYF. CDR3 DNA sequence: TGTGCCAGCAGTGAACGGTGGGGGCTGGAGACCCAGTACTTC.

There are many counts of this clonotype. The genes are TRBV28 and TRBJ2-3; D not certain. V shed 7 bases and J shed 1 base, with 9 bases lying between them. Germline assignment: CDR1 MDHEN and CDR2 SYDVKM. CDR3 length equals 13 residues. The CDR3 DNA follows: TGTGCCAGCATCTACGGCGGCACAGATACGCAGTATTTT. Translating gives CASIYGGTDTQYF.

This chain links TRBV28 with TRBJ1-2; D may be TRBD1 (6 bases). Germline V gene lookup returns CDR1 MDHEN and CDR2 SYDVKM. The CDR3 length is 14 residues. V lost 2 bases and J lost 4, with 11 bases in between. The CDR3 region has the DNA TGTGCCAGCAGTTTAGTAGGGGGGAGCTATGGCTACACCTTC. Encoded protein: CASSLVGGSYGYTF.

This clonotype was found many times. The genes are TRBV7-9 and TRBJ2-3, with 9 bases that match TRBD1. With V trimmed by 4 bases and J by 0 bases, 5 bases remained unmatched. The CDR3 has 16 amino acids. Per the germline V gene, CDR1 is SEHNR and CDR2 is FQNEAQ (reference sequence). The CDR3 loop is CASSSDRGVSTDTQYF. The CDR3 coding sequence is TGTGCCAGCAGCTCGGACAGGGGCGTCAGCACAGATACGCAGTATTTT.

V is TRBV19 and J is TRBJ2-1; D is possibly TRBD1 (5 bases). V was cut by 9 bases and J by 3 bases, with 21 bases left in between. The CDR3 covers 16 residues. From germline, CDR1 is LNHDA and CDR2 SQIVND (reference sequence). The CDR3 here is CASTLGGAAVYNEQFF. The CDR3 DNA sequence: TGTGCCAGCACCTTGGGTGGGGCGGCCGTCTACAATGAGCAGTTCTTC.

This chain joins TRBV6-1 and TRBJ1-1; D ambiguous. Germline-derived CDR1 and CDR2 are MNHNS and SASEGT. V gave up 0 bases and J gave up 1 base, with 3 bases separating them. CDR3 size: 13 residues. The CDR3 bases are TGTGCCAGCAGTGAAGCCACGAACACTGAAGCTTTCTTT. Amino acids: CASSEATNTEAFF.

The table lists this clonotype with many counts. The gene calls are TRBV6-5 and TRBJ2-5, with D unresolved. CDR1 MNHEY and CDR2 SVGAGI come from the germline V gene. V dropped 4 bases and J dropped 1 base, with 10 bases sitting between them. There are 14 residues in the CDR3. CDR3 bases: TGTGCCAGCAGTTTCTCTCGGTCCCAAGAGACCCAGTACTTC. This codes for CASSFSRSQETQYF.

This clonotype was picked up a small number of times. The DNA for the CDR3 is TGTGCCAGTAGTTCCTACGGGGGGACAGGCTACAATGAGCAGTTCTTC. Amino acids: CASSSYGGTGYNEQFF. J is TRBJ2-1 and V is TRBV19; tentatively, D is TRBD1 (8 bases). Trimming removed 5 bases at V and 3 bases at J, with 17 bases between. The germline V gene encodes CDR1 LNHDA and CDR2 SQIVND (reference sequence). This CDR3 comprises 16 residues. Complete variable domain (other parts from reference TRBV19 and TRBJ2-1): DGGITQSPKYLFRKEGQNVTLSCEQNLNHDAMYWYRQDPGQGLRLIYYSQIVNDFQKGDIAEGYSVSREKKESFPLTVTSAQKNPTAFYLCASSSYGGTGYNEQFFGPGTRLTVL.

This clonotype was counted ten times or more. CDR3 sequence: CSASRLADEQFF. CDR3 nucleotides: TGCAGTGCTAGTAGGCTAGCGGATGAGCAGTTCTTC. This chain links TRBV20-1 with TRBJ2-1, with TRBD2 identical over 7 bases. This CDR3 has 12 residues. The ends lost 3 bases at V and 8 bases at J; junction bases unmatched: 4. CDR1 is DFQATT and CDR2 is SNEGSKA in the germline V gene (reference sequence).

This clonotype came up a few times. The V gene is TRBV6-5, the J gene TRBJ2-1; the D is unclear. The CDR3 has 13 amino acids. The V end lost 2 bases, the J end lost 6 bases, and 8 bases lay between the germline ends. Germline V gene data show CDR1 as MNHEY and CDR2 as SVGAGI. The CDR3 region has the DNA TGTGCCAGCAGTTACACCTCATTCAATGAGCAGTTCTTC. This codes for CASSYTSFNEQFF.

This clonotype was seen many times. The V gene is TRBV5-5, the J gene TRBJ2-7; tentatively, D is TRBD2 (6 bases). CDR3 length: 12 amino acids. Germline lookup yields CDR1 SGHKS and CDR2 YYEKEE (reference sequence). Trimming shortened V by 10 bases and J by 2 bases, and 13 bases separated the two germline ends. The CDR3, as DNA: TGTGCCGACGGGAGCGGAGCCTACGAGCAGTACGTC. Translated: CADGSGAYEQYV.

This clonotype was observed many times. The chain's CDR3 is CASSKEGGCYEQYF. DNA of the CDR3: TGTGCCAGCAGCAAAGAAGGAGGTTGCTACGAGCAGTACTTC. The V gene is TRBV21-1, the J gene TRBJ2-7; the table assigns TRBD2, which was not confirmed against the DNA. TRBV21-1 is flagged as a pseudogene. The CDR3 runs 14 residues.

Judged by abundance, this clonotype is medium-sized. The CDR3 DNA reads as TGCGCCAGCAGCCAAGTAAGGACTAGAGGTAATGAGCAGTTCTTC. Residues: CASSQVRTRGNEQFF. The gene calls are TRBV4-3 and TRBJ2-1; 7 bases are shared with TRBD2. Per the germline V gene, CDR1 is LGHNA and CDR2 is YSLEER. The V gene end was trimmed by 1 base and the J gene end by 7 bases; junction bases not matched to a gene: 7. There are 15 residues in the CDR3.

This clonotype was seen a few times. The CDR3, as DNA: TGTGCCAGCAGCGTAGACGGTGGCACCGGGGAGCTGTTTTTT. Amino acid sequence: CASSVDGGTGELFF. The rearrangement uses TRBV9 and TRBJ2-2; the D is unclear. This CDR3 spans 14 amino acids. Germline V lookup: CDR1 SGDLS, CDR2 YYNGEE. V was shortened by 0 bases and J by 4 bases, with 7 bases between the two germline ends.

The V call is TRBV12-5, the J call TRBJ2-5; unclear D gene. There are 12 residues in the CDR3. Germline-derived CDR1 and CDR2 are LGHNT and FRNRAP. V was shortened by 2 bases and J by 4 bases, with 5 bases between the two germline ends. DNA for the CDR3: TGTGCTAGTGGTTTGAGAGTAGAGACCCAGTACTTC. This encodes CASGLRVETQYF. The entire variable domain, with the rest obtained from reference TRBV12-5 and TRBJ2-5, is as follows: DARVTQTPRHKVTEMGQEVTMRCQPILGHNTVFWYRQTMMQGLELLAYFRNRAPLDDSGMPKDRFSAEMPDATLATLKIQPSEPRDSAVYFCASGLRVETQYFGPGTRLLVL.

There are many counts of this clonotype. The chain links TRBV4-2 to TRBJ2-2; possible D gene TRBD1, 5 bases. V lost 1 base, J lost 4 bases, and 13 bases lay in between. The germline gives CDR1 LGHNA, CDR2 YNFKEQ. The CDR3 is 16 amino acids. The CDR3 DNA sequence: TGTGCCAGCAGCCAAGGTAGCAGGGCGGTCACCGGGGAGCTGTTTTTT. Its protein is CASSQGSRAVTGELFF.

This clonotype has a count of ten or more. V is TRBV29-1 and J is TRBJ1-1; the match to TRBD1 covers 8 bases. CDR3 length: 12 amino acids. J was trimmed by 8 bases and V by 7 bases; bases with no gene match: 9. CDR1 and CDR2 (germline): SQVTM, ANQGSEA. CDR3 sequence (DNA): TGCAGCGCCAGCGGGACAGGCAGAGAAGCTTTCTTT. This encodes CSASGTGREAFF.

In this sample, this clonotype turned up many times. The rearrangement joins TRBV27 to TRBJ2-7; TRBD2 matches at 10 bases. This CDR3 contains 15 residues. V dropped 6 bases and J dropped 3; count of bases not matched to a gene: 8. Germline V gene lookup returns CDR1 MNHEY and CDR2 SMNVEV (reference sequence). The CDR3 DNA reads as TGTGCCAGCAGCCCGTTGGGGACTAGCGACTACGAGCAGTACGTC. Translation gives CASSPLGTSDYEQYV.

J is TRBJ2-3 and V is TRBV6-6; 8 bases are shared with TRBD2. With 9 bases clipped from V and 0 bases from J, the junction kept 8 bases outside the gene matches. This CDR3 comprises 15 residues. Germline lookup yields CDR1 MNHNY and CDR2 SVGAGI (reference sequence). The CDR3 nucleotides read TGTGCCAGTTCCCCCGGGAGGGATAGCACAGATACGCAGTATTTT. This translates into CASSPGRDSTDTQYF.

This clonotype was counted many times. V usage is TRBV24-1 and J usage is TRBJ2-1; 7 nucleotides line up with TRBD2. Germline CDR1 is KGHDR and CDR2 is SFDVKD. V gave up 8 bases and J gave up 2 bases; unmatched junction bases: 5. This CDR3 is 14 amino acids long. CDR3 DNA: TGTGCCACCATGGCAGCGGGGCCCTACAATGAGCAGTTCTTC. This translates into CATMAAGPYNEQFF.

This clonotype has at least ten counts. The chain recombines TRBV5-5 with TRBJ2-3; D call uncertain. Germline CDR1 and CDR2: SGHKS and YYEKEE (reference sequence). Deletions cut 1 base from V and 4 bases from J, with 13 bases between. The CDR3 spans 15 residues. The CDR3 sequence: CASSLMSGSADTQYF. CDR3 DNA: TGTGCCAGCAGCTTGATGAGTGGGTCCGCAGATACGCAGTATTTT.

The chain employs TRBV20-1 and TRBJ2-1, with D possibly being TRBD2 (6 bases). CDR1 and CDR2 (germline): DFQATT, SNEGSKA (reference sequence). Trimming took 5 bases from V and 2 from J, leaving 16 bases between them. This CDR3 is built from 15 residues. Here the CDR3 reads CSALSGELPYNEQFF. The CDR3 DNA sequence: TGCAGTGCTTTATCGGGGGAGCTACCCTACAATGAGCAGTTCTTC.

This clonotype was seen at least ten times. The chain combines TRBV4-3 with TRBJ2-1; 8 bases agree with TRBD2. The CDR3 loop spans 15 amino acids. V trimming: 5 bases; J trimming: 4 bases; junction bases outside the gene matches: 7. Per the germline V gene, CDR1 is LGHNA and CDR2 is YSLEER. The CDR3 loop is CASSYGLAVYNEQFF. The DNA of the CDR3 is TGCGCCAGCAGCTATGGACTAGCAGTTTACAATGAGCAGTTCTTC.

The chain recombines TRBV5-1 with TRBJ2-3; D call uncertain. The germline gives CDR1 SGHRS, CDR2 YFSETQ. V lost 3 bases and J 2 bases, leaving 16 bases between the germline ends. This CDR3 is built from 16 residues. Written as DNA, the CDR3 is TGCGCCAGCAGCTCTCCTACCCCTAGAACCACAGATACGCAGTATTTT. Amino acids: CASSSPTPRTTDTQYF.

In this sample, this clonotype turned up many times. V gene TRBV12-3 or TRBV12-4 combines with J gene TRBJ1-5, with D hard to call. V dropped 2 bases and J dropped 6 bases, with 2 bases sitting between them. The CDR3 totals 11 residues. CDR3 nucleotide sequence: TGTGCCAGCAGTTTAAGTCAGCCCCAGCATTTT. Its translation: CASSLSQPQHF.

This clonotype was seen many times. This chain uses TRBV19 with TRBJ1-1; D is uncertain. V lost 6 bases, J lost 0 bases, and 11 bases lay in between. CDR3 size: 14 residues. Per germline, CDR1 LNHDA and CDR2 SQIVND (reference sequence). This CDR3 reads CASRKENLNTEAFF. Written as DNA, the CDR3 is TGTGCCAGTAGGAAAGAAAATCTGAACACTGAAGCTTTCTTT.

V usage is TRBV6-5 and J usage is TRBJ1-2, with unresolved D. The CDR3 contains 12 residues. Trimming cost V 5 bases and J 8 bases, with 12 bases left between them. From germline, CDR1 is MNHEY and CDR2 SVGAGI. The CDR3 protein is CASSPPGRGYTF. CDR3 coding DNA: TGTGCCAGCAGTCCCCCCGGGAGAGGCTACACCTTC.